These 24 T cell receptor beta chains share one sample of origin, sequenced in a study of T cells in Graves' hyperthyroidism and ophthalmopathy. Regions amplified from RNA transcripts were the TCR beta CDR3 regions. The HTBI set primed first-round TCR CDR3 RT-PCR. One entry per CDR3 protein, called by TCRdb with MiXCR from the multiplex PCR reads. The sample comprises about 640,000 distinct CDR3 sequences, around 20% of which are singletons, and 34% rests with the top ten. The sample comprised blood. The receptors originated from a man in his thirties or forties with Graves' ophthalmopathy.

This clonotype occurred many times. The chain links TRBV19 to TRBJ1-1, with 7 bases aligning to TRBD1. The length of the CDR3 is 14 residues. The V and J ends lost 6 bases and 0 bases, in that order; junction bases with no gene match: 4. Germline CDR1 is LNHDA and CDR2 is SQIVND (reference sequence). CDR3 coding DNA: TGTGCCAGTAGGCAGGGACAGCTGAACACTGAAGCTTTCTTT. Translation: CASRQGQLNTEAFF.

In its sample, this clonotype was seen many times. This sequence joins TRBV18 and TRBJ2-7, with TRBD2 matching over 7 bases. The CDR3 consists of 14 residues. Germline V CDR1 and CDR2: KGHSH, LQKENI. V shed 2 bases, J shed 2 bases, and the junction held 3 bases outside the gene matches. CDR3 DNA sequence: TGTGCCAGCTCACCAGGGGAGGGACCCTACGAGCAGTACTTC. Amino acid sequence: CASSPGEGPYEQYF.

The chain links TRBV28 to TRBJ1-4; D is perhaps TRBD1 (5 bases). The V end lost 7 bases, the J end lost 0 bases, and 15 bases lay between the germline ends. The length of the CDR3 is 16 residues. The germline V gene has CDR1 MDHEN and CDR2 SYDVKM. The chain's CDR3 is CASIGQGGATNEKLFF. The CDR3 DNA follows: TGTGCCAGCATCGGTCAGGGTGGGGCAACTAATGAAAAACTGTTTTTT.

This clonotype has a count of ten or more. The V call is TRBV12-3 or TRBV12-4, the J call TRBJ2-5, with TRBD2 matching over 7 bases. V trimming: 6 bases; J trimming: 1 base; junction bases outside the gene matches: 5. This CDR3 is built from 14 residues. CDR3 sequence (DNA): TGTGCCAGCAGCCAGAGCGGGGCCCAAGAGACCCAGTACTTC. As protein: CASSQSGAQETQYF.

The rearrangement links TRBV4-1 to TRBJ2-7, with D possibly called TRBD1 or TRBD2 (5 bases each). Germline V CDR1 and CDR2: MGHRA, YSYEKL. V lost 5 bases and J 2 bases, leaving 19 bases between the germline ends. The CDR3 runs to 16 residues. The CDR3 protein is CASSEGGRGTPYEQYF. In DNA, the CDR3 is TGCGCCAGCAGCGAGGGTGGAAGGGGAACCCCCTACGAGCAGTACTTC.

This clonotype occurred a few times. The chain joins TRBV10-3 to TRBJ2-1; 13 nucleotides line up with TRBD2. Losses at the gene ends were 7 bases for V and 7 bases for J; bases not matched to a gene: 7. This CDR3 region has 15 residues. Germline CDR1 reads ENHRY; CDR2 reads SYGVKD. Here the CDR3 reads CAIKGGTSGINEQFF. The CDR3 DNA reads as TGTGCCATCAAAGGGGGGACTAGCGGGATAAATGAGCAGTTCTTC.

Only one count was recorded for this clonotype. This sequence may be a read error, since a much larger clone differs from it by one base. The rearrangement links TRBV20-1 to TRBJ2-5; 12 bases map to TRBD2. CDR1 DFQATT and CDR2 SNEGSKA come from the germline V gene (reference sequence). V lost 7 bases, J lost 5 bases, and 11 bases stayed unmatched. The CDR3 consists of 15 residues. The CDR3 reads CSVHSSGRASETQYF. DNA of the CDR3: TGCAGTGTCCACTCTAGCGGGAGGGCATCGGAGACCCAGTACTTC.

The chain carries TRBV28 and TRBJ2-7; no reliable D call. The V gene's germline CDR1 is MDHEN and CDR2 SYDVKM. This CDR3 region has 11 residues. The V end was cut by 5 bases, the J end by 9 bases, with 11 bases between. CDR3 sequence: CASSSTAVQYF. CDR3 DNA: TGTGCCAGCAGTAGTACGGCAGTGCAGTACTTC. Together with reference TRBV28 and TRBJ2-7, the CDR3 gives the full variable domain: DVKVTQSSRYLVKRTGEKVFLECVQDMDHENMFWYRQDPGLGLRLIYFSYDVKMKEKGDIPEGYSVSREKKERFSLILESASTNQTSMYLCASSSTAVQYFGPGTRLTVT.

The chain has TRBV19 and TRBJ2-3; 9 bases agree with TRBD2. Germline CDR1 is LNHDA and CDR2 is SQIVND (reference sequence). CDR3 size: 15 residues. After removal of 4 bases from V and 0 bases from J, the junction contained 2 bases not matched to a gene. The CDR3 sequence is CASSTSGASTDTQYF. The CDR3 DNA sequence: TGTGCCAGTAGTACTAGCGGGGCTAGCACAGATACGCAGTATTTT.

V is TRBV10-3 and J is TRBJ2-5; tentative D call: TRBD1 (5 bases). Germline CDR1 and CDR2: ENHRY and SYGVKD. V lost 5 bases and J 3 bases, leaving 7 bases between the germline ends. CDR3 size: 12 residues. In DNA, the CDR3 is TGTGCCATCAGTATGGACAAAGAGACCCAGTACTTC. Encoded protein: CAISMDKETQYF.

The chain joins TRBV12-3 or TRBV12-4 to TRBJ1-5; D is uncertain. CDR3 length equals 15 residues. V lost 6 bases, J lost 3 bases, and 15 bases lay in between. The CDR3, as DNA: TGTGCCAGCAGCCAGACGGTCGGGTTCAATCAGCCCCAGCATTTT. This codes for CASSQTVGFNQPQHF.

The chain combines TRBV14 with TRBJ1-3; D gene uncertain. Trimming removed 0 bases at V and 0 bases at J, with 6 bases between. Germline V gene data show CDR1 as SGHDN and CDR2 as FVKESK. The CDR3 sequence is 15 residues long. This CDR3 reads CASSQETDSGNTIYF. The CDR3 DNA follows: TGTGCCAGCAGCCAAGAAACGGACTCTGGAAACACCATATATTTT.

Ten or more counts support this clonotype. The genes are TRBV24-1 and TRBJ1-5, with 9 nucleotides matching TRBD1. V gave up 4 bases and J gave up 3 bases; unmatched junction bases: 3. The CDR3 has 15 amino acids. CDR1 and CDR2 from the germline V gene are KGHDR and SFDVKD. CDR3 sequence reads: CATSEWTGDNQPQHF. The DNA of the CDR3 is TGTGCCACCAGTGAGTGGACAGGGGACAATCAGCCCCAGCATTTT.

V and J are TRBV12-3 or TRBV12-4 and TRBJ2-7; D is unresolved. V lost 6 bases and J 3 bases, leaving 15 bases between the germline ends. The CDR3 is 14 amino acids. The CDR3 spells CASSTDSSGYEQYF. The CDR3 DNA reads TGTGCCAGCAGCACCGATTCCAGTGGCTACGAGCAGTACTTC.

This chain links TRBV6-2 or TRBV6-3 with TRBJ2-1; 13 nucleotides align to TRBD2. V was pared by 0 bases and J by 0 bases, with 8 bases of the junction left unmatched. The CDR3 covers 20 residues. CDR1 is MNHEY, CDR2 SVGEGT, per germline. CDR3 sequence (DNA): TGTGCCAGCAGTTACTCCCCTTGGACTAGCGGGAGTAGCTCCTACAATGAGCAGTTCTTC. Residues: CASSYSPWTSGSSSYNEQFF.

This clonotype was seen ten or more times. V usage is TRBV3-1 and J usage is TRBJ1-1; possible D gene TRBD1, 6 bases. The CDR3 runs to 14 residues. The V gene's germline CDR1 is LGHDT and CDR2 YNNKEL (reference sequence). With 5 bases removed from V and 0 bases from J, the gap between germline ends came to 10 bases. Here the CDR3 reads CASSFRTVNTEAFF. The CDR3 region has the DNA TGTGCCAGCAGCTTCAGGACAGTGAACACTGAAGCTTTCTTT.

J is TRBJ2-1 and V is TRBV4-1, with 13 positions matching TRBD2. Trimming took 3 bases from V and 0 from J; bases not matched to a gene: 14. CDR1 and CDR2 (germline): MGHRA, YSYEKL. This CDR3 is built from 21 residues. Here the CDR3 DNA reads TGCGCCAGCAGCCAGGCTGGACTAGCGGGGGACCTCGAGAGCTCCTACAATGAGCAGTTCTTC. Residues: CASSQAGLAGDLESSYNEQFF.

With regard to this clonotype: Given a much more abundant clone one base away, this may be a read error. V and J are TRBV12-3 or TRBV12-4 and TRBJ1-5, with a tentative D call TRBD1 (6 bases). This CDR3 region has 13 residues. Deletions cut 6 bases from V and 3 bases from J, with 9 bases between. In DNA form, the CDR3 reads TGTGCCAGCAGGGGGGGGCTCAATCAGCCCCAGCATTTT. It encodes CASRGGLNQPQHF.

In its sample, this clonotype was seen a few times. DNA for the CDR3: TGTGCCACCCGCTACCGGGGAACCGGCACAGATACGCAGTATTTT. It is translated as CATRYRGTGTDTQYF. V gene TRBV10-3 combines with J gene TRBJ2-3; D possibly corresponds to TRBD2 (5 bases). The CDR3 consists of 15 residues. V was pared by 10 bases and J by 1 base, with 18 bases between. In germline, CDR1 is ENHRY, CDR2 SYGVKD.

This clonotype has at least ten counts. The genes are TRBV11-2 and TRBJ2-2; D remains unclear. Deletions cut 7 bases from V and 6 bases from J, with 12 bases between. This CDR3 comprises 13 residues. Germline loops: CDR1 SGHAT, CDR2 FQNNGV. CDR3 DNA sequence: TGTGCCAGCACCCTTGTTGACTCCGGGGAGCTGTTTTTT. This translates into CASTLVDSGELFF.

This clonotype was detected ten times or more. The genes are TRBV11-2 and TRBJ1-4, with D maybe TRBD1 (6 bases). This CDR3 spans 16 amino acids. V lost 5 bases to trimming and J lost 0 bases, with 13 bases between them. Per germline, CDR1 SGHAT and CDR2 FQNNGV. The CDR3 reads CASSTRTASTNEKLFF. CDR3 sequence (DNA): TGTGCCAGCAGCACCCGGACAGCATCAACTAATGAAAAACTGTTTTTT.

V and J are TRBV7-9 and TRBJ2-2, with 10 bases fitting TRBD1. The ends lost 10 bases at V and 4 bases at J; junction bases unmatched: 6. Germline V gene data show CDR1 as SEHNR and CDR2 as FQNEAQ (reference sequence). The CDR3 is made up of 14 amino acids. CDR3: CATDRGQRTGELFF. DNA of the CDR3: TGTGCCACCGACAGGGGGCAACGCACCGGGGAGCTGTTTTTT. Based on the CDR3 plus reference TRBV7-9 and TRBJ2-2, the full variable domain is DTGVSQNPRHKITKRGQNVTFRCDPISEHNRLYWYRQTLGQGPEFLTYFQNEAQLEKSRLLSDRFSAERPKGSFSTLEIQRTEQGDSAMYLCATDRGQRTGELFFGEGSRLTVL.

Ten or more counts support this clonotype. The CDR3: CSAPRGDREQFF. The CDR3 DNA follows: TGCAGTGCCCCGCGGGGGGATCGGGAGCAGTTCTTC. The gene calls are TRBV20-1 and TRBJ2-1, with 8 nucleotides matching TRBD2. V dropped 6 bases and J dropped 10; count of bases not matched to a gene: 8. This CDR3 region has 12 residues. The V gene's germline CDR1 is DFQATT and CDR2 SNEGSKA (reference sequence).

There are a few counts of this clonotype. V and J are TRBV7-9 and TRBJ2-5, with 7 bases fitting TRBD2. The CDR3 consists of 13 residues. Unmatched junction bases numbered 7, after V lost 11 bases and J lost 1 base. Per the germline V gene, CDR1 is SEHNR and CDR2 is FQNEAQ (reference sequence). The CDR3 DNA reads as TGTGCCTCAGGGCTAGCGGCCCAAGAGACCCAGTACTTC. Translated, it gives CASGLAAQETQYF.